The 7 T cell receptor beta chains reported below all come from one sample, sequenced in a study of T cell responses to AZD1222 COVID-19 vaccine. TCRdb's copy holds only in-frame clones and misses some; the assay was immunoSEQ multiplex PCR. Here the sample spans 150,000 to 200,000 clones, more than 85% being singletons. The sequencing used peripheral blood, collected on day 0 of AZD1222 vaccination. The receptors shown here come from an adult in good health.

The V gene is TRBV5-1, the J gene TRBJ1-1; no clear D. The V end lost 4 bases, the J end lost 2 bases, and 9 bases lay between the germline ends. The CDR3 has 13 amino acids. Germline V CDR1 and CDR2: SGHRS, YFSETQ. CDR3 sequence: CASSPGINTEAFF. CDR3 bases: TGCGCCAGCAGCCCCGGGATTAACACTGAAGCTTTCTTT.

V is TRBV7-9 and J is TRBJ1-1; maybe TRBD1 (6 bases). The CDR3 sequence is 14 residues long. Germline CDR1 SEHNR, CDR2 FQNEAQ (reference sequence). The ends were cut back, 2 bases at V and 2 bases at J, with 9 bases in the middle. The CDR3 protein is CASSLRGRNTEAFF. The CDR3 DNA sequence: TGTGCCAGCAGCTTACGGGGGCGAAACACTGAAGCTTTCTTT.

V gene TRBV7-8 combines with J gene TRBJ2-1, with 13 bases that match TRBD2. This CDR3 comprises 16 residues. Trimming at V came to 6 bases and at J to 4 bases, leaving 6 bases not matched to a gene. Per germline, CDR1 SGHVS and CDR2 FQNEAQ. The CDR3 is CASSFRLAGGYNEQFF. The CDR3 coding sequence is TGTGCCAGCAGTTTTAGACTAGCGGGAGGTTACAATGAGCAGTTCTTC.

The table lists this clone with a count of one. The J gene is TRBJ1-6, the V gene TRBV5-1; D not certain. CDR3 size: 13 residues. Germline CDR1 SGHRS, CDR2 YFSETQ. Trimming removed 4 bases from V and 7 bases from J, with 9 bases in between. CDR3 in amino acids: CASSPDGNSPLHF. As DNA, the CDR3 is TGCGCCAGCAGCCCGGACGGGAATTCACCCCTCCACTTT. Filled out from reference TRBV5-1 and TRBJ1-6, the complete variable domain reads KAGVTQTPRYLIKTRGQQVTLSCSPISGHRSVSWYQQTPGQGLQFLFEYFSETQRNKGNFPGRFSGRQFSNSRSEMNVSTLELGDSALYLCASSPDGNSPLHFGNGTRLTVT.

This clone occurred a few times. The V call is TRBV7-2, the J call TRBJ2-3; 8 bases map to TRBD2. With V trimmed by 2 bases and J by 7 bases, 14 bases remained unmatched. The CDR3 has 17 residues. From germline, CDR1 is SGHTA and CDR2 FQGNSA. In DNA, the CDR3 is TGTGCCAGCAGCTTATGGGTCTCAGGACGGGAGGGACATACGCAGTATTTT. Its translation: CASSLWVSGREGHTQYF.

This chain connects TRBV5-1 to TRBJ1-1; D uncertain. Germline V gene sequence: CDR1 SGHRS, CDR2 YFSETQ. Between the trimmed V and J ends, which lost 0 bases and 1 base, there was a span of 10 bases. CDR3 length: 15 residues. The CDR3 DNA follows: TGCGCCAGCAGCTTGGAGTTTTACGCGAACACTGAAGCTTTCTTT. It translates to CASSLEFYANTEAFF.

V and J are TRBV6-5 and TRBJ2-1; TRBD2 matches 13 bases. The CDR3 consists of 16 residues. Trimming cost V 1 base and J 4 bases; bases outside gene matches: 1. Germline-derived CDR1 and CDR2 are MNHEY and SVGAGI. The CDR3 spells CASSYWTSGGYNEQFF. The CDR3 nucleotides are TGTGCCAGCAGTTACTGGACTAGCGGGGGTTACAATGAGCAGTTCTTC.